The T cell receptor beta chain described here comes from a study of T cells after yellow fever vaccination. General study findings and limits: A small proportion of clonotypes was detected in both the CD4 and CD8 compartments. The booster saw the reappearance of most primary-vaccination clones (around 95% CD4, about 85% CD8). Faster peaking, at day 5 versus 15, marked a secondary response that was weaker.

Details on this clonotype: Its antigen remains unidentified.

The CDR3 loop spans 17 amino acids. The germline CDR1 and CDR2 sequences are LGHNA and YNFKEQ. With V trimmed by 4 bases and J by 5 bases, 11 bases remained unmatched. TCR cDNA, made by 5'RACE template switching, carried an added universal primer site and UMIs. TCRdb used MiXCR to reprocess the 5' RACE reads, holding one entry per CDR3 protein. The sample yields approximately 340,000 distinct CDR3 sequences, approximately 9% seen once. The chain combines TRBV4-2 with TRBJ2-3, with TRBD1 identical over 11 bases. Sequenced here: PBMCs, sampled on the day of the first yellow fever vaccination. This sequence originates from a man younger than 35 who received the YFV17D yellow fever vaccine. For the CDR3, the DNA is TGTGCCAGCAGCCCTATACAGGACAGGGGGCTGAAAGATACGCAGTATTTT. Protein product: CASSPIQDRGLKDTQYF.